The 32 T cell receptor beta chains given below trace back to one sample, sequenced in a study of T-cell reconstitution after alpha-beta-depleted transplantation in children. As it was prepared, the TCRbeta library received unique molecular identifiers. TCRdb re-derived calls from the PCR reads in MiXCR, one entry per CDR3 protein. The table records nearly 350,000 distinct CDR3 sequences, 15% to 20% of them present only once. This sample comprised PBMCs, mostly from graft donor cells, obtained 360 days after TCRalphabeta/CD19-depleted stem cell transplant. These receptors were collected from a male patient between 2 and 15 years old who had a stem cell transplant for acute lymphoblastic leukemia, so the T cells may come from the graft donor.

This clonotype was observed a handful of times. This rearrangement joins TRBV12-3 or TRBV12-4 to TRBJ1-2; D might be TRBD1 (5 bases). The germline V and J ends were trimmed by 2 bases and 2 bases, with 12 bases remaining between them. This CDR3 is 15 amino acids long. CDR3 DNA sequence: TGTGCCAGCAGTTTATGGGGGGGTACCAACTATGGCTACACCTTC. Its translation: CASSLWGGTNYGYTF.

This chain links TRBV6-2 or TRBV6-3 with TRBJ2-7; D ambiguous. The V gene lost 2 bases and the J gene lost 4 bases, with 12 bases spanning the gap. The CDR3 consists of 14 residues. Germline CDR1 and CDR2: MNHEY and SVGEGT. CDR3 nucleotides: TGTGCCAGCAGTTACGTCGGAGCCGGATACGAGCAGTACTTC. Translating it yields CASSYVGAGYEQYF.

In its sample, this clonotype was seen a few times. The chain combines TRBV14 with TRBJ2-1, with TRBD2 matching over 11 bases. The CDR3 is 17 residues long. Germline CDR1 SGHDN, CDR2 FVKESK. V shed 0 bases, J shed 13 bases, and the junction held 14 bases outside the gene matches. The CDR3 DNA reads as TGTGCCAGCAGCCAAGATTTTGGGATAGTAGCGGGAGGGCGTCAGTTCTTC. Translating it yields CASSQDFGIVAGGRQFF.

The J gene is TRBJ2-5, the V gene TRBV7-9; 9 nucleotides match TRBD1. The germline V gene has CDR1 SEHNR and CDR2 FQNEAQ (reference sequence). This CDR3 region has 15 residues. V trimming: 3 bases; J trimming: 4 bases; junction bases outside the gene matches: 6. In DNA form, the CDR3 reads TGTGCCAGCAGCTTCGTCGGGACAGGGCGAGAGACCCAGTACTTC. Protein sequence: CASSFVGTGRETQYF. The variable domain in full, with the rest retrieved from reference TRBV7-9 and TRBJ2-5, is DTGVSQNPRHKITKRGQNVTFRCDPISEHNRLYWYRQTLGQGPEFLTYFQNEAQLEKSRLLSDRFSAERPKGSFSTLEIQRTEQGDSAMYLCASSFVGTGRETQYFGPGTRLLVL.

J is TRBJ2-5 and V is TRBV19; D unclear. Trimming stripped 3 bases from V and 2 bases from J, with 13 bases between. This CDR3 contains 15 residues. Germline V gene sequence: CDR1 LNHDA, CDR2 SQIVND (reference sequence). The CDR3 nucleotides read TGTGCCAGTAGTATCAGATGGACCCAACAAGAGACCCAGTACTTC. This gives the protein CASSIRWTQQETQYF.

This clonotype occurred a few times. This rearrangement joins TRBV5-1 to TRBJ2-1, with TRBD2 matching over 13 bases. From germline, CDR1 is SGHRS and CDR2 YFSETQ. The trim removed 4 bases at V and 8 bases at J, leaving 6 bases unmatched. The CDR3 has 15 residues. In nucleotides, the CDR3 is TGCGCCAGCAGCCCCGGACTAGCGGGAGTCCATGAGCAGTTCTTC. Encoded protein: CASSPGLAGVHEQFF.

The chain uses TRBV10-3 and TRBJ2-7, with 7 nucleotides matching TRBD2. This CDR3 comprises 17 residues. Germline CDR1 is ENHRY and CDR2 is SYGVKD. V shed 10 bases, J shed 3 bases, and the junction held 21 bases outside the gene matches. CDR3 nucleotides: TGTGCCACCCGGACACCGGACGGACCCCGGGGGGTCTACGAGCAGTACTTC. It yields the protein CATRTPDGPRGVYEQYF.

The table lists this clonotype with a few counts. V is TRBV30 and J is TRBJ1-5; weak D call: TRBD1 (5 bases). This CDR3 has 13 residues. CDR1 and CDR2 from the germline V gene are GTSNPN and SVGIG (reference sequence). V lost 0 bases, J lost 2 bases, and 5 bases lay in between. The CDR3 nucleotides read TGTGCCTGGAGTGTACAGGGCAATCAGCCCCAGCATTTT. It translates to CAWSVQGNQPQHF.

In its sample, this clonotype was seen many times. The V and J genes are TRBV12-3 or TRBV12-4 and TRBJ1-1, with 7 positions matching TRBD1. CDR3 length: 16 amino acids. V was pared by 2 bases and J by 5 bases, with 11 bases of the junction left unmatched. CDR3 amino acids: CASSLTWDSSETEAFF. In nucleotides, the CDR3 is TGTGCCAGCAGTTTAACGTGGGACAGCTCGGAGACTGAAGCTTTCTTT.

The chain has TRBV5-6 and TRBJ2-7; 9 bases map to TRBD1. Germline values: CDR1 SGHDT, CDR2 YYEEEE. CDR3 length: 14 residues. With 0 bases clipped from V and 5 bases from J, the junction kept 3 bases outside the gene matches. The CDR3 loop reads CASSLVGQGHEQYF. CDR3 nucleotide sequence: TGTGCCAGCAGCTTGGTGGGACAGGGCCACGAGCAGTACTTC.

The rearrangement links TRBV27 to TRBJ2-3, with a weak D call TRBD2 (7 bases). This CDR3 region has 18 residues. The germline CDR1 and CDR2 sequences are MNHEY and SMNVEV (reference sequence). Trimming stripped 0 bases from V and 0 bases from J, with 16 bases between. CDR3 in amino acids: CASSLSPQAGASTDTQYF. CDR3 nucleotide sequence: TGTGCCAGCAGTTTATCTCCTCAGGCGGGGGCTAGCACAGATACGCAGTATTTT.

In its sample, this clonotype was seen a few times. The rearrangement links TRBV4-1 to TRBJ2-3, with 8 positions matching TRBD2. The CDR3 has 16 residues. The germline gives CDR1 MGHRA, CDR2 YSYEKL. V lost 8 bases, J lost 2 bases, and 12 bases stayed unmatched. This chain's CDR3 is CASSRLAGTYTDTQYF. In nucleotides, the CDR3 is TGCGCCAGCTCCCGATTAGCGGGAACTTACACAGATACGCAGTATTTT.

This clonotype was seen a handful of times. The V call is TRBV27, the J call TRBJ2-1, with TRBD2 identical over 8 bases. The CDR3 is made up of 15 amino acids. Germline V gives CDR1 MNHEY, CDR2 SMNVEV (reference sequence). V shed 2 bases and J 4 bases; nucleotides not matched to a gene: 4. Here the CDR3 DNA reads TGTGCCAGCAGTTTAATGGTAGCGGGATACAATGAGCAGTTCTTC. Translated, it gives CASSLMVAGYNEQFF.

The V and J genes are TRBV5-8 and TRBJ1-5; 11 bases align to TRBD1. Germline V lookup: CDR1 SGHTS, CDR2 YDEGEE. Losses at the gene ends were 4 bases for V and 8 bases for J; bases not matched to a gene: 11. The CDR3 sequence is 16 residues long. DNA of the CDR3: TGTGCCAGCAGCCGAACCTACGGGACAGGGGGTGAGCCCCAGCATTTT. Amino acid sequence: CASSRTYGTGGEPQHF.

V and J are TRBV27 and TRBJ1-2; D not certain. Trimming cost V 3 bases and J 7 bases, with 12 bases left between them. Per germline, CDR1 MNHEY and CDR2 SMNVEV (reference sequence). This CDR3 contains 13 residues. CDR3 amino acids: CASSFPKSPGYTF. In nucleotides, the CDR3 is TGTGCCAGCAGTTTTCCGAAGAGCCCTGGCTACACCTTC.

This clonotype was detected many times. The gene calls are TRBV7-2 and TRBJ1-2; no definite D call. Germline CDR1 reads SGHTA; CDR2 reads FQGNSA. Between the trimmed V and J ends, which lost 4 bases and 4 bases, there was a span of 16 bases. The CDR3 sequence is 15 residues long. CDR3 sequence: CASSSQRTGIYGYTF. DNA of the CDR3: TGTGCCAGCAGCTCACAACGGACGGGGATCTATGGCTACACCTTC.

This clonotype was counted between two and nine times. The rearrangement links TRBV3-1 to TRBJ2-7, with 7 bases fitting TRBD1. V lost 0 bases, J lost 6 bases, and 8 bases stayed unmatched. The CDR3 runs 15 residues. Germline V gene lookup returns CDR1 LGHDT and CDR2 YNNKEL (reference sequence). In nucleotides, the CDR3 is TGTGCCAGCAGCCAAGATTGGGGACAGTATTCCGAGCAGTACTTC. This codes for CASSQDWGQYSEQYF.

This clonotype was seen a few times. V and J are TRBV12-3 or TRBV12-4 and TRBJ2-3; tentatively, D is TRBD1 (6 bases). The CDR3 sequence is 16 residues long. V was clipped by 2 bases and J by 1 base, with 13 bases between them. CDR3 in DNA: TGTGCCAGCAGTTTACTGGGGGCGCGAGGCACAGATACGCAGTATTTT. Protein product: CASSLLGARGTDTQYF.

This clonotype was found many times. The V and J genes are TRBV29-1 and TRBJ2-5; D is unresolved. V dropped 1 base and J dropped 5 bases, with 11 bases sitting between them. The CDR3 has 13 residues. The germline CDR1 and CDR2 sequences are SQVTM and ANQGSEA. The CDR3 loop is CSVEGPSGETQYF. The CDR3 region has the DNA TGCAGCGTTGAAGGGCCCTCCGGGGAGACCCAGTACTTC.

This clonotype was observed a few times. This sequence joins TRBV9 and TRBJ1-6; D gene ambiguous. The V and J ends lost 2 bases and 9 bases respectively, with 12 bases between them. Germline-derived CDR1 and CDR2 are SGDLS and YYNGEE. The CDR3 runs to 14 residues. The DNA for the CDR3 is TGTGCCAGCAGCGTGGGCCCTTTGGGTTCACCCCTCCACTTT. Translating it yields CASSVGPLGSPLHF. Complete variable domain (other parts from reference TRBV9 and TRBJ1-6): DSGVTQTPKHLITATGQRVTLRCSPRSGDLSVYWYQQSLDQGLQFLIQYYNGEERAKGNILERFSAQQFPDLHSELNLSSLELGDSALYFCASSVGPLGSPLHFGNGTRLTVT.

This clonotype was seen repeatedly, ten times or more. V usage is TRBV12-3 or TRBV12-4 and J usage is TRBJ2-3; D perhaps matches TRBD2 (5 bases). Trimming cost V 6 bases and J 5 bases, with 21 bases left between them. The CDR3 has 16 amino acids. Written as DNA, the CDR3 is TGTGCCAGCAGCCTACCCGGGGATAGTAGAGGAGATACGCAGTATTTT. Amino acid sequence: CASSLPGDSRGDTQYF.

This clonotype was recorded at least ten times. V gene TRBV28 combines with J gene TRBJ2-7; the D call may be TRBD1 or TRBD2 (5 bases each). This CDR3 is built from 14 residues. Germline V gene data show CDR1 as MDHEN and CDR2 as SYDVKM. The V end was cut by 10 bases, the J end by 2 bases, with 18 bases between. The CDR3 nucleotides are TGTGCCAACTCAGGAGGACAACTTCCCTACGAGCAGTACTTC. Translation: CANSGGQLPYEQYF.

This clonotype was observed a few times. This chain links TRBV10-3 with TRBJ2-7; D is perhaps TRBD1 or TRBD2 (5 bases each). The CDR3 runs 15 residues. The germline CDR1 and CDR2 sequences are ENHRY and SYGVKD. Trimming removed 8 bases at V and 2 bases at J, with 19 bases between. CDR3 DNA: TGTGCCATCGCTTTGGGGAAGAGGGGTACCTACGAGCAGTACTTC. Protein: CAIALGKRGTYEQYF.

The chain employs TRBV9 and TRBJ1-5; D is possibly TRBD1 (5 bases). This CDR3 spans 15 amino acids. Trimming shortened V by 0 bases and J by 3 bases, and 10 bases separated the two germline ends. Looked up from germline, CDR1 is SGDLS and CDR2 is YYNGEE. The CDR3 sequence: CASSVEGTYNQPQHF. CDR3 nucleotides: TGTGCCAGCAGCGTAGAGGGGACCTACAATCAGCCCCAGCATTTT.

The genes are TRBV28 and TRBJ2-2, with D hard to call. This CDR3 region has 13 residues. The germline V gene encodes CDR1 MDHEN and CDR2 SYDVKM. The V and J ends lost 4 bases and 4 bases respectively, with 7 bases between them. CDR3 residues: CASSSLGTGELFF. DNA for the CDR3: TGTGCCAGCAGTTCGTTGGGCACCGGGGAGCTGTTTTTT.

This clonotype was detected many times. The V and J genes are TRBV5-1 and TRBJ2-7, with D perhaps TRBD1 (6 bases). Trimming took off 5 bases at V and 2 bases at J, with 14 bases between the two ends. The germline gives CDR1 SGHRS, CDR2 YFSETQ. The CDR3 covers 14 residues. The CDR3 DNA is TGCGCCAGCAGAAACGGAGACAGGCCCTACGAGCAGTACTTC. Translation gives CASRNGDRPYEQYF.

The gene calls are TRBV6-5 and TRBJ2-5, with unresolved D. V was trimmed by 5 bases and J by 5 bases, leaving 9 bases between them. Germline V gene sequence: CDR1 MNHEY, CDR2 SVGAGI. This CDR3 contains 12 residues. The CDR3 region has the DNA TGTGCCAGCAGTCCGGGTTCCGAGACCCAGTACTTC. This sequence encodes CASSPGSETQYF.

J is TRBJ2-7 and V is TRBV4-1, with a weak D call TRBD1 (7 bases). The CDR3 is 16 amino acids. Germline assignment: CDR1 MGHRA and CDR2 YSYEKL. The V and J ends lost 0 bases and 3 bases respectively, with 15 bases between them. The CDR3 protein is CASSQDQGGSGYEQYF. The CDR3 nucleotides are TGCGCCAGCAGCCAAGATCAGGGGGGTTCGGGCTACGAGCAGTACTTC.

This clonotype was seen many times. The rearrangement links TRBV15 to TRBJ2-3, with 9 positions matching TRBD1. The germline V gene encodes CDR1 LNHNV and CDR2 YYDKDF (reference sequence). The trim removed 3 bases at V and 11 bases at J, leaving 6 bases unmatched. The CDR3 totals 13 residues. Here the CDR3 DNA reads TGTGCCACCAGCAGCGGACAGGGGATGAAGCAGTATTTT. Translation gives CATSSGQGMKQYF.

The V and J genes are TRBV7-8 and TRBJ2-1, with D unresolved. The CDR3 length is 15 residues. CDR1 SGHVS and CDR2 FQNEAQ come from the germline V gene. V gave up 4 bases and J gave up 8 bases, with 18 bases separating them. CDR3 DNA sequence: TGTGCCAGCAGCTCGGCCTGGGTCCGCGACGATGAGCAGTTCTTC. This translates into CASSSAWVRDDEQFF.

This clonotype appeared a few times. CDR3 protein: CATSRGASGHTDTQYF. Here the CDR3 DNA reads TGTGCCACCAGCAGAGGGGCTAGCGGGCACACAGATACGCAGTATTTT. The V gene is TRBV15, the J gene TRBJ2-3, with TRBD2 matching 8 bases. CDR3 length: 16 residues. Germline CDR1 is LNHNV and CDR2 is YYDKDF (reference sequence). Trimming removed 1 base from V and 2 bases from J; junction bases left unmatched: 5.

The genes are TRBV27 and TRBJ1-1; TRBD1 might be the D (6 bases). The length of the CDR3 is 14 residues. CDR1 is MNHEY and CDR2 is SMNVEV in the germline V gene (reference sequence). The germline V and J ends were trimmed by 6 bases and 5 bases, with 16 bases remaining between them. CDR3 DNA: TGTGCCAGCAGCCTTCGGGGGGCGTGGACTGAAGCTTTCTTT. Amino acids: CASSLRGAWTEAFF.